This T cell receptor beta chain was captured in a study of response to subunit inactivated influenza vaccine. The study's findings and limits: Only a handful of new T cells, the authors suggested, are recruited with each seasonal influenza vaccination.

This clonotype was detected ten times or more. What it binds is not known. The CDR3 loop spans 13 amino acids. Germline CDR1 SGHAT, CDR2 FQNNGV. V lost 8 bases and J 4 bases, leaving 14 bases between the germline ends. In TCRdb, the RT-PCR reads were re-called with MiXCR into one record per CDR3 protein. This table holds 500,000 to 600,000 distinct CDR3 sequences, roughly 15% found once. V and J are TRBV11-2 and TRBJ1-1; D is undetermined. Sample: PBMCs from blood, taken approximately 13 days after vaccination. The clonotype originates from a man over 45 who received an inactivated influenza vaccine. CDR3 loop: CASSLGSGTEAFF. The CDR3 coding sequence is TGTGCCAGCTCACTAGGGTCGGGCACTGAAGCTTTCTTT.